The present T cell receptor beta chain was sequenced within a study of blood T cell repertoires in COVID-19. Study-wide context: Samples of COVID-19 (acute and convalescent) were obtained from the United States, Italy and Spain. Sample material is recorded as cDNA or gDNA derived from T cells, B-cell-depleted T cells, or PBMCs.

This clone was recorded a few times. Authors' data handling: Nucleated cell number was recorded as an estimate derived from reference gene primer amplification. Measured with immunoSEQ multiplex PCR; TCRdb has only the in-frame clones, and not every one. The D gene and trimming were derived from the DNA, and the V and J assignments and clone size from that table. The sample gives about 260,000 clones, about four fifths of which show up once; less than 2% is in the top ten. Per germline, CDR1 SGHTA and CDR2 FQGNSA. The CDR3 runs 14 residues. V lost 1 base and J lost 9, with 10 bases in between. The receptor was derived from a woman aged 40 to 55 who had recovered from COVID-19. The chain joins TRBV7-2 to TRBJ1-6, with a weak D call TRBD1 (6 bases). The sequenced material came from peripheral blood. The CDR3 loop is CASSLDRVRSPLHF. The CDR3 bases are TGTGCCAGCAGCTTAGACAGGGTACGTTCACCCCTCCACTTT.